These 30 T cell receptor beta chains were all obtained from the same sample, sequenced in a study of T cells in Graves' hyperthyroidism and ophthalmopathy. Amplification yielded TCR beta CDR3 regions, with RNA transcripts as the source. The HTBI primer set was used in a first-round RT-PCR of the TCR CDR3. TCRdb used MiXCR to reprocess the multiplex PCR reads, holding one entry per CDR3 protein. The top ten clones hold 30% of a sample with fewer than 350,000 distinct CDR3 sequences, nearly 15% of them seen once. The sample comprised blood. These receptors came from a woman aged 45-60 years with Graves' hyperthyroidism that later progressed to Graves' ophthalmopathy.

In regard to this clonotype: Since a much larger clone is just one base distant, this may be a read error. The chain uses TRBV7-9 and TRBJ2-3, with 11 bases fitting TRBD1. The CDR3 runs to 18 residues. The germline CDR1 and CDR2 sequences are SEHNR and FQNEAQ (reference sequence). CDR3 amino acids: CASSLPDRGRGVTETQYF. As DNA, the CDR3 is TGTGCCAGCAGCCTACCGGACAGGGGGCGCGGGGTAACAGAAACGCAGTATTTT.

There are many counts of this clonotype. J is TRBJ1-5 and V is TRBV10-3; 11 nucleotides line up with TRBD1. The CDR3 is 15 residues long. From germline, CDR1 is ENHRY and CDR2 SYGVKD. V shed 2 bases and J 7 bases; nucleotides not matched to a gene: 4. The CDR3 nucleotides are TGTGCCATCAGTGAGCCCGGGACAGGGGGACAGCCCCAGCATTTT. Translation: CAISEPGTGGQPQHF.

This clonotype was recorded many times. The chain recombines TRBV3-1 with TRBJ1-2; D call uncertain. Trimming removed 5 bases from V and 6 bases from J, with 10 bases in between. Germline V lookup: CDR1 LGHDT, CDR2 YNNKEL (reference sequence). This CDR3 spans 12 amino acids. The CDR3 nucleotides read TGTGCCAGCAGCTTCGGAATCGATGGCTACACCTTC. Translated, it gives CASSFGIDGYTF.

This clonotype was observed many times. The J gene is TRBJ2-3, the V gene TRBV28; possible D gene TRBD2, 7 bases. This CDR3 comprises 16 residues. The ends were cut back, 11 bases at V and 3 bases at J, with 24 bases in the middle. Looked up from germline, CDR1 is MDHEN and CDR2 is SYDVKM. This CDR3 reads CACPPAGAFWTDTQYF. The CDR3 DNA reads TGTGCCTGCCCCCCCGCGGGGGCCTTTTGGACAGATACGCAGTATTTT.

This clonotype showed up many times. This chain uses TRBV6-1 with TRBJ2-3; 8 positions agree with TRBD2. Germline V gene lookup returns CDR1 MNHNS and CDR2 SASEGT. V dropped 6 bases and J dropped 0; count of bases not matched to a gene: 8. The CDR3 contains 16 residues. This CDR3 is CASSGSGRGSTDTQYF. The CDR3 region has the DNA TGTGCCAGCAGCGGAAGCGGGAGAGGCAGCACAGATACGCAGTATTTT.

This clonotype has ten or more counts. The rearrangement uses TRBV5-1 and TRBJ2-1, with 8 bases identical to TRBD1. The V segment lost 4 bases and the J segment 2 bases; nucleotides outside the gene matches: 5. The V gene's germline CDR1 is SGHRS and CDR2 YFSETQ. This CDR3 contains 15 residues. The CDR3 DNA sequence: TGCGCCAGCAGCGTGAACAGGGGGACCTACAATGAGCAGTTCTTC. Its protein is CASSVNRGTYNEQFF.

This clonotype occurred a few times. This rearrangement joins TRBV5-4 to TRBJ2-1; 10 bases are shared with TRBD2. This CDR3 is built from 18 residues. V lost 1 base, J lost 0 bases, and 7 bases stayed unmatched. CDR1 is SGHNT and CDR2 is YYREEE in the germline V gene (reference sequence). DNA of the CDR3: TGTGCCAGCAGCTTGCTGGGACTAGCGTGGAGCTCCTACAATGAGCAGTTCTTC. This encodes CASSLLGLAWSSYNEQFF.

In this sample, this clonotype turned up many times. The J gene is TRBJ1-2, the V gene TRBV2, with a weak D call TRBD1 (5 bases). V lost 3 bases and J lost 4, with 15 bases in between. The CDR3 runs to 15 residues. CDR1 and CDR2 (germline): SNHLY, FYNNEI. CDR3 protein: CASSEGQGLIYGYTF. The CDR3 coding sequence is TGTGCCAGCAGTGAGGGGCAGGGACTAATCTATGGCTACACCTTC.

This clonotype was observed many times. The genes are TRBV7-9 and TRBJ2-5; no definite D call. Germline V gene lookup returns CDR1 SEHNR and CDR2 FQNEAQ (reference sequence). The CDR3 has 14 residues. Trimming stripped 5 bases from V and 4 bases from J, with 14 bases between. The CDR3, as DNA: TGTGCCAGCAGCACCCGGCCATTGGGAGAGACCCAGTACTTC. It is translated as CASSTRPLGETQYF. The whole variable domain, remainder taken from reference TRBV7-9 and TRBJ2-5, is DTGVSQNPRHKITKRGQNVTFRCDPISEHNRLYWYRQTLGQGPEFLTYFQNEAQLEKSRLLSDRFSAERPKGSFSTLEIQRTEQGDSAMYLCASSTRPLGETQYFGPGTRLLVL.

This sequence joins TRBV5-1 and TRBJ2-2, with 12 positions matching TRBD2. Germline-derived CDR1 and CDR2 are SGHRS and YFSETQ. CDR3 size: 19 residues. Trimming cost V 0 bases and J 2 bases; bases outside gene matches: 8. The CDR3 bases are TGCGCCAGCAGCTTGGCCCTGAGGACTAGCGGGATTAACACCGGGGAGCTGTTTTTT. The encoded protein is CASSLALRTSGINTGELFF.

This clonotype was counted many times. Written as DNA, the CDR3 is TGTGCCAGCAGCTTTTGGGACGGCGAGACCCAGTACTTC. It codes for CASSFWDGETQYF. The rearrangement links TRBV7-3 to TRBJ2-5; possibly TRBD1 or TRBD2 for D (5 bases each). In germline, CDR1 is SGHTA, CDR2 FQGTGA. V lost 3 bases and J 5 bases, leaving 10 bases between the germline ends. The CDR3 sequence is 13 residues long.

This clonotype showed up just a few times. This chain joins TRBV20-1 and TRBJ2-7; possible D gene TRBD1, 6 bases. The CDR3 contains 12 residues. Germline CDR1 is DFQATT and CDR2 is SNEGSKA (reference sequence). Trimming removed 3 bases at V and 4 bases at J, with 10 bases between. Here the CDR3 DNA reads TGCAGTGCTAGGGACAGCATGTACGAGCAGTACTTC. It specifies CSARDSMYEQYF.

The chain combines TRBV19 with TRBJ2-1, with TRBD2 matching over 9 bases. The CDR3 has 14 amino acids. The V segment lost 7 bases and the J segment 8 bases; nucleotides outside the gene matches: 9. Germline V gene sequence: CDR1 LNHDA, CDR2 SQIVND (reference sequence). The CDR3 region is CASKPSGIWYEQFF. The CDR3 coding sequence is TGTGCCAGTAAGCCTAGCGGGATTTGGTATGAGCAGTTCTTC.

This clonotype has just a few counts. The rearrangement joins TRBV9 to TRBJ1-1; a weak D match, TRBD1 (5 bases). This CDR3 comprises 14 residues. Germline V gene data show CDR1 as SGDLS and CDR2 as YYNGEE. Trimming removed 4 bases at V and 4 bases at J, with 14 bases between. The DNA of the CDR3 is TGTGCCAGCAGCCCTCAGAGGGGAACCACTGAAGCTTTCTTT. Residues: CASSPQRGTTEAFF.

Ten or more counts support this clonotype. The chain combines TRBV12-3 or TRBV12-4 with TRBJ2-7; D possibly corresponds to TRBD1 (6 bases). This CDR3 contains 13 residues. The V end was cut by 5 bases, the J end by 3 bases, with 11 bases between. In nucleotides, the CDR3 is TGTGCCAGCAGTAACAGGGTAGGCTACGAGCAGTACTTC. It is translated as CASSNRVGYEQYF.

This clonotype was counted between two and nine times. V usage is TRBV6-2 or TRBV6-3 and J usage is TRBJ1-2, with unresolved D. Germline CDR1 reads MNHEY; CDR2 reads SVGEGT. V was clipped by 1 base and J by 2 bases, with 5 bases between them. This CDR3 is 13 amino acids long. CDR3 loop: CASSYFGNYGYTF. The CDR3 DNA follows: TGTGCCAGCAGTTACTTCGGGAACTATGGCTACACCTTC.

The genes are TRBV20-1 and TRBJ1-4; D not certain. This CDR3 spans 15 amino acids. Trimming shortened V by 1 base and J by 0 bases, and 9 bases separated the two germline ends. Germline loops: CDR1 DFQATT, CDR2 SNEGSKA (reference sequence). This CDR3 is CSARVSGTTNEKLFF. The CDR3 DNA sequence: TGCAGTGCTAGAGTGTCGGGGACAACTAATGAAAAACTGTTTTTT.

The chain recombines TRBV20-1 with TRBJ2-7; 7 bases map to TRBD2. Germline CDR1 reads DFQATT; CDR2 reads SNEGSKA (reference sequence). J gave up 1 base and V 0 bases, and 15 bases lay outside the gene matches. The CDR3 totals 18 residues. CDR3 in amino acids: CSARDPSSSSGDSYEQYF. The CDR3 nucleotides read TGCAGTGCTAGAGATCCTTCCTCATCTAGCGGAGATTCCTACGAGCAGTACTTC.

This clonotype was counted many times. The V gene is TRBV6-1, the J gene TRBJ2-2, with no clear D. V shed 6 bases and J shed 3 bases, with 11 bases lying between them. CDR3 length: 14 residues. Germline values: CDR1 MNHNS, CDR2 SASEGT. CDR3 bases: TGTGCCAGCAGAGGTCAGGCGGACACCGGGGAGCTGTTTTTT. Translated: CASRGQADTGELFF.

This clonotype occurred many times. CDR3 in DNA: TGTGCCAGCAGGCAGGGGGCATACTATGGCTACACCTTC. Amino acids: CASRQGAYYGYTF. The chain combines TRBV12-3 or TRBV12-4 with TRBJ1-2, with 8 bases identical to TRBD1. There are 13 residues in the CDR3. Trimming at V came to 6 bases and at J to 3 bases, leaving 3 bases not matched to a gene.

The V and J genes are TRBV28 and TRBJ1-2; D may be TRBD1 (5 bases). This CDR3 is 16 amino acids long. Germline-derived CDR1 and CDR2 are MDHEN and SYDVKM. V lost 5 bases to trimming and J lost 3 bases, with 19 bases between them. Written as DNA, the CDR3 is TGTGCCAGCAGTCCCGGGGGGTCCCCAGGATACTATGGCTACACCTTC. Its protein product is CASSPGGSPGYYGYTF.

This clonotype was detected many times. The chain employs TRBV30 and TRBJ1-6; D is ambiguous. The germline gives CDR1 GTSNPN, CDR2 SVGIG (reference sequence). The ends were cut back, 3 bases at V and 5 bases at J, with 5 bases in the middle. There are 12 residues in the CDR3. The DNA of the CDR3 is TGTGCCTGGAGGAACCATAATTCACCCCTCCACTTT. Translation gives CAWRNHNSPLHF.

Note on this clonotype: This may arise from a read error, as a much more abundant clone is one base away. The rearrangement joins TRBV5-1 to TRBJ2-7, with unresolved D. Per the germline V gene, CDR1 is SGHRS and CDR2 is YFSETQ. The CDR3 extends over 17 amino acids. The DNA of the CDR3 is TGCGCCAGCAGCTTAAGGTCGGGTCGGCGGAACTCCTACGAGCAGTGCTTC. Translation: CASSLRSGRRNSYEQCF. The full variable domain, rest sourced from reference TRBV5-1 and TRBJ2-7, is KAGVTQTPRYLIKTRGQQVTLSCSPISGHRSVSWYQQTPGQGLQFLFEYFSETQRNKGNFPGRFSGRQFSNSRSEMNVSTLELGDSALYLCASSLRSGRRNSYEQCFGPGTRLTVT.

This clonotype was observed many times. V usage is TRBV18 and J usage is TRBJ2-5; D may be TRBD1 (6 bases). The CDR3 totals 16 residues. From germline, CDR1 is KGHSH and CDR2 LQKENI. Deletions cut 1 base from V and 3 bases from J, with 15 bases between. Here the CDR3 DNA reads TGTGCCAGCTCACCACGTCGCAGGGGCGCAGAAGAGACCCAGTACTTC. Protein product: CASSPRRRGAEETQYF. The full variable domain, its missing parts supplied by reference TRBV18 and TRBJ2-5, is NAGVMQNPRHLVRRRGQEARLRCSPMKGHSHVYWYRQLPEEGLKFMVYLQKENIIDESGMPKERFSAEFPKEGPSILRIQQVVRGDSAAYFCASSPRRRGAEETQYFGPGTRLLVL.

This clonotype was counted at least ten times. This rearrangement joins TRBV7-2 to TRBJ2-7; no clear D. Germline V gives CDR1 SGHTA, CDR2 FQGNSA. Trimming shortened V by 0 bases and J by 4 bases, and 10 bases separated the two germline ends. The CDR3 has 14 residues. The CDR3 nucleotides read TGTGCCAGCAGCTTAGCGCTGGACCATTACGAGCAGTACTTC. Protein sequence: CASSLALDHYEQYF. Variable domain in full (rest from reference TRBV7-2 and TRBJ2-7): GAGVSQSPSNKVTEKGKDVELRCDPISGHTALYWYRQSLGQGLEFLIYFQGNSAPDKSGLPSDRFSAERTGGSVSTLTIQRTQQEDSAVYLCASSLALDHYEQYFGPGTRLTVT.

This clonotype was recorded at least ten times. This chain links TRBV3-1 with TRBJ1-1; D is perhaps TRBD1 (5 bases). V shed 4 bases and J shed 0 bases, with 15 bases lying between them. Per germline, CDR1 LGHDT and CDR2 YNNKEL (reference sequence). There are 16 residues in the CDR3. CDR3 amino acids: CASSRSGAGMNTEAFF. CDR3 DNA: TGTGCCAGCAGCCGCTCTGGGGCAGGGATGAACACTGAAGCTTTCTTT.

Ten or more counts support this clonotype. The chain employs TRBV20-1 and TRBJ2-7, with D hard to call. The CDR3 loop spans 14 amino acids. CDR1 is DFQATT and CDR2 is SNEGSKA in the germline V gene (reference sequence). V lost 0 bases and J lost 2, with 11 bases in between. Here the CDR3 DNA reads TGCAGTGCTAGAGAATCAGCGCTTCCCTACGAGCAGTACTTC. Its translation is CSARESALPYEQYF.

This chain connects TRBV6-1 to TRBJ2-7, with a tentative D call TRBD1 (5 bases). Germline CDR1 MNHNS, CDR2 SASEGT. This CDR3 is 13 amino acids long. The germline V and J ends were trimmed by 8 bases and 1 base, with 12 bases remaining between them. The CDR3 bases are TGTGCCAGCTATGACAGCTTTTCCTACGAGCAGTACTTC. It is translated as CASYDSFSYEQYF.

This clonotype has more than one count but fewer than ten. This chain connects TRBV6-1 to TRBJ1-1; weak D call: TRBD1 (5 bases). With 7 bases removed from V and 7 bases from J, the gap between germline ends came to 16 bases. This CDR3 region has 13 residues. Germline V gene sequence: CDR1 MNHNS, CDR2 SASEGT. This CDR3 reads CASKKLGVSEAFF. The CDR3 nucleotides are TGTGCCAGCAAAAAATTGGGGGTGAGTGAAGCTTTCTTT.

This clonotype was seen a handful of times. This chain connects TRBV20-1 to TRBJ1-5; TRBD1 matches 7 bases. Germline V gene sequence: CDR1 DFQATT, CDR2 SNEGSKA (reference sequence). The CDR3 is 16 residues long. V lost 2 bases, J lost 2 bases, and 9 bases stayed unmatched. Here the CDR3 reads CSARSRTGFGNQPQHF. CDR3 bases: TGCAGTGCTAGATCGAGGACAGGATTTGGCAATCAGCCCCAGCATTTT.